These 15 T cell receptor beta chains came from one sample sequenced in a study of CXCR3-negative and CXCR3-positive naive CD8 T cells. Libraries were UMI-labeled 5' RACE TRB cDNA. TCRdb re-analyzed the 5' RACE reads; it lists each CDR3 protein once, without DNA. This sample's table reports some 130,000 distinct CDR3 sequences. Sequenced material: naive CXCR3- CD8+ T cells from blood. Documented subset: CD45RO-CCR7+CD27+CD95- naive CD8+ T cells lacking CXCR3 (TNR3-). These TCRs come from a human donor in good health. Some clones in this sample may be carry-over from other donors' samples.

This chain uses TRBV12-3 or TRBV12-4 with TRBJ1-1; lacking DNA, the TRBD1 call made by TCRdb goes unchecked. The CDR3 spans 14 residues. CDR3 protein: CASTLGQLNTEAFF.

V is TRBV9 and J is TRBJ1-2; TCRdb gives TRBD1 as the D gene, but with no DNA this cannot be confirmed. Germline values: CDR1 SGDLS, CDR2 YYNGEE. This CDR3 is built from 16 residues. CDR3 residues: CASSVSSQGVHYGYTF.

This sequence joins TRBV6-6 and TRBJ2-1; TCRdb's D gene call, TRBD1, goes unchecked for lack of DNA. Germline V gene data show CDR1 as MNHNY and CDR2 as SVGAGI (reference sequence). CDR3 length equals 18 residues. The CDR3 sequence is CASSYPAPDRGASNEQFF.

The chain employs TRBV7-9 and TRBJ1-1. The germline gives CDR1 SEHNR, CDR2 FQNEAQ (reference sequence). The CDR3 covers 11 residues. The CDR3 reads CASSLSSEAFF.

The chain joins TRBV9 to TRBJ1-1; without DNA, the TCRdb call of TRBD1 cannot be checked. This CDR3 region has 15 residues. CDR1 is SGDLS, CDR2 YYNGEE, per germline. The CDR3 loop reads CASSASTDSYTEAFF.

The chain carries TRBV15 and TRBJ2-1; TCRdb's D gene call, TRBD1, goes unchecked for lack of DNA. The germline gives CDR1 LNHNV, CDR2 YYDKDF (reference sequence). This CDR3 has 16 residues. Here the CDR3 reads CATSKGSGGPYNEQFF.

This CDR3 reads CASSTGTFEAFF. The gene calls are TRBV7-9 and TRBJ1-1; the D call of TRBD1 rests on TCRdb alone, since no DNA is present to check it. Per germline, CDR1 SEHNR and CDR2 FQNEAQ (reference sequence). The CDR3 runs to 12 residues. Looking up the rest from reference TRBV7-9 and TRBJ1-1 gives the full variable domain: DTGVSQNPRHKITKRGQNVTFRCDPISEHNRLYWYRQTLGQGPEFLTYFQNEAQLEKSRLLSDRFSAERPKGSFSTLEIQRTEQGDSAMYLCASSTGTFEAFFGQGTRLTVV.

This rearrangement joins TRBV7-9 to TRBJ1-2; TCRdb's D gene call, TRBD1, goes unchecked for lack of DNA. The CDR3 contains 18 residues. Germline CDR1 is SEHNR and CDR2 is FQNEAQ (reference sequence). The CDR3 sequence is CAGSYQGVPLNSLYGYTF.

The CDR3 here is CSALGTDGHTIYF. V usage is TRBV20-1 and J usage is TRBJ1-3; TCRdb proposes TRBD1, but this gene call is untestable without DNA. The germline V gene encodes CDR1 DFQATT and CDR2 SNEGSKA (reference sequence). This CDR3 is built from 13 residues.

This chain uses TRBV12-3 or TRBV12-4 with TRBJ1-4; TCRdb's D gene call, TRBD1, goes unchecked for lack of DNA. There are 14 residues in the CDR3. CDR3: CASTLDRNSEKLFF.

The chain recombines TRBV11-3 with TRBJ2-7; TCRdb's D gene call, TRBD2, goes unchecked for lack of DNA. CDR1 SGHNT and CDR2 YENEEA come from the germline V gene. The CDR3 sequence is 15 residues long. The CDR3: CASSFGSFGFGEQYF.

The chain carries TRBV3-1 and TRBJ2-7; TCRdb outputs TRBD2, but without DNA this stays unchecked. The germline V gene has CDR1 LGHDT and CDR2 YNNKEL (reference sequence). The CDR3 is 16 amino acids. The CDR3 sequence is CASSHLASGGYYEQYF.

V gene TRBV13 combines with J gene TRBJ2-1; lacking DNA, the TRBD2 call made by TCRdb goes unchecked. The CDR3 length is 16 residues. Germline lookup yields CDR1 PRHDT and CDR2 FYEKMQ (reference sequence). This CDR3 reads CASSPRWIAGINEQFF.

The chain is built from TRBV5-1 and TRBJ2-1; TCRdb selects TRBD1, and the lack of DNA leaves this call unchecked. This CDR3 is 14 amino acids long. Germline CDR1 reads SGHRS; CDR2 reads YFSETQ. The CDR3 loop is CASSFLQGQGEQFF.

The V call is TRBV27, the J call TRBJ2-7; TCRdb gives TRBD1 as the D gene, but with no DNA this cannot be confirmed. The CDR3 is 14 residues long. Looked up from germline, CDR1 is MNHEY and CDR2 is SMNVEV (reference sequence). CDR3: CASSLGVGGFEQYF.